This T cell receptor beta chain originates from a study of cytomegalovirus exposure and HLA in healthy donors. Whole-study results and caveats: Association with HLA alleles at 0.05 false discovery rate was found for 15,000 or so TCR beta sequences in a later analysis.

Germline V gives CDR1 MDHEN, CDR2 SYDVKM. There are 18 residues in the CDR3. Trimming removed 6 bases from V and 6 bases from J; junction bases left unmatched: 22. The PCR made use of 60 Vbeta and 13 Jbeta primers. TCRdb keeps only in-frame clones here, not all; method: immunoSEQ multiplex PCR. The sample has about 160,000 clones, 71% seen once. Notes on this clone: The antigen is not known.

The donors were healthy bone marrow donors. The sequenced sample consisted of PBMCs. The receptor was derived from a woman aged 30 to 39 in good health and CMV-seronegative. V gene TRBV28 combines with J gene TRBJ1-2, with TRBD1 matching 7 bases. The DNA for the CDR3 is TGTGCCAGCAGCTCTACTAGGGGGCGACGGAAAATTCTGGATGGCTACACCTTC. As protein: CASSSTRGRRKILDGYTF.